This TCR beta chain was obtained from a study of CD8 T cells in Susac syndrome. RNA amounts of about 0.45 to 1 ug underwent reverse transcription with random hexamers. The CDR3 of TCR beta was amplified by immunoSEQ multiplex PCR across 54 Vbeta and 13 Jbeta. TCRdb called the immunoSEQ multiplex PCR reads again in MiXCR, with one record for every CDR3 protein. This repertoire shows about 75,000 distinct CDR3 sequences, around 94% found once; its top ten account for about 0.5%. Isolation of CD8+ and CD4+ T cells was performed negatively, whereas enrichment of TEMRA cells was done by FACS. Unmatched junction bases numbered 7, after V lost 6 bases and J lost 4 bases. The CDR3 is made up of 14 amino acids. The germline V gene encodes CDR1 MNHEY and CDR2 SVGAGI.

The specimen was CD8+ T cells from PBMCs. The TCR comes from a human donor with Susac syndrome. This rearrangement joins TRBV6-5 to TRBJ2-7; 9 bases are a match to TRBD1. CDR3 nucleotides: TGTGCCAGCAGCACTCCGGGACAGGGTTACGAGCAGTACTTC. As protein: CASSTPGQGYEQYF.